This is a list of T cell receptor beta chains from one sample in a study of T cells after posttransplantation cyclophosphamide. Sequencing was performed with immunoSEQ multiplex PCR; in TCRdb, only in-frame clones are kept and a portion is missing. The sample offers 20,000 to 25,000 clones and no singletons, the top ten holding 1.5% to 2%. Source: PBMCs, taken after allogeneic stem cell transplant with posttransplant cyclophosphamide. These receptors all stem from a young adult male patient who received an allogeneic stem cell transplant from a related donor, was CMV-positive, and had no GVHD. Some T cells may arise from the graft donor. Each CDR3 is given with its conserved first and last residue. The D gene is left open where the match is weak.

>TRBD1|TRBV28|TRBJ1-5
CASSFTGVAQHF
>TRBD1|TRBV19|TRBJ1-3
CASSTPGQAGLSGNTIYF
>.|TRBV4-1|TRBJ2-5
CASSKERRRTPGETQYF
>TRBD2|TRBV10-3|TRBJ2-1
CAIRVAGVGEQFF
>.|TRBV7-2|TRBJ1-2
CASSLFSDTRYGYTF
>.|TRBV5-1|TRBJ1-1
CASSSTGNTEAFF
>TRBD1|TRBV10-3|TRBJ2-4
CAISPDRGLVNIQYF
>.|TRBV30|TRBJ2-7
CAWLTGLGGEQYF
>TRBD1|TRBV7-6|TRBJ2-2
CASSYGTGGTGELFF
>TRBD1|TRBV19|TRBJ2-5
CASGTGIETQYF
>.|TRBV19|TRBJ2-3
CASSIGSPDTQYF
>.|TRBV19|TRBJ1-2
CASSTGGFYGYTF
>.|TRBV6-1|TRBJ1-2
CASSEERGGYTF
>.|TRBV5-1|TRBJ2-2
CASQKGANTGELFF
>.|TRBV9|TRBJ2-3
CASSEPSLDTQYF
>.|TRBV5-6|TRBJ1-5
CASSRGGEQPQHF
>.|TRBV6-7|TRBJ2-1
CASTSPGFPPPEPQGNEQFF
>TRBD1|TRBV6-5|TRBJ1-1
CASSSGRGRSEAFF
>.|TRBV30|TRBJ1-5
CAWSYRVNQPQHF
>.|TRBV6-5|TRBJ1-6
CATRRPANSPLHF
>.|TRBV30|TRBJ2-1
CAWRRGYNEQFF
>TRBD1|TRBV9|TRBJ2-7
CASSVEASGTEYEQYF
>TRBD1|TRBV6-1|TRBJ2-7
CASSVKFRDRDINGYEQYF
>TRBD1|TRBV19|TRBJ1-2
CASTAGGPGYTF
>.|TRBV6-1|TRBJ2-7
CGTTGTNSYEQYF
>TRBD1|TRBV4-2|TRBJ2-7
CASSQGGQQITYEQYF
>TRBD2|TRBV14|TRBJ2-4
CAGSLRGVENIQYF
>.|TRBV25-1|TRBJ2-7
CASSEYQTGNSYEQYF
>.|TRBV19|TRBJ2-2
CASNWGGGRTGELFF
>.|TRBV19|TRBJ2-1
CASISGTQSNEQFF
>.|TRBV7-6|TRBJ2-1
CASSFGGPYNEQFF
>.|TRBV7-6|TRBJ1-1
CASSSETVMNTEAFF
>TRBD2|TRBV6-5|TRBJ2-1
CASSYIASGLMDEQFF
>TRBD1|TRBV2|TRBJ2-7
CASSVTPGQGAYEQYF
>TRBD1|TRBV9|TRBJ2-5
CASNPGQGQETQYF
>TRBD2|TRBV5-4|TRBJ2-1
CASSSRTSGGNEQFF
>TRBD2|TRBV4-2|TRBJ2-6
CASSQDGELAGGAGANVLTF
>.|TRBV29-1|TRBJ2-2
CSVGRGQGRELFF
>TRBD1|TRBV11-3|TRBJ2-1
CASSSGDRWSSYNEQFF
>.|TRBV6-5|TRBJ2-2
CASSYSRGQTGELFF
>.|TRBV27|TRBJ1-1
CASSPAGHNTEAFF
>TRBD2|TRBV18|TRBJ2-1
CASSPPSGRWVEQFF
>.|TRBV30|TRBJ2-7
CAWSRTYEQYF
>.|TRBV27|TRBJ1-2
CASSLSIEGFLGGYTF
>TRBD1|TRBV28|TRBJ1-4
CASSAGGRGREKLFF
>TRBD2|TRBV30|TRBJ2-5
CAWTGRGMIQETQYF
>.|TRBV9|TRBJ2-7
CASSPDGDFYEQYF
>.|TRBV19|TRBJ2-1
CASSTLQTYSYNEQFF
>TRBD1|TRBV10-3|TRBJ2-3
CATGTGAPTDTQYF
>.|TRBV5-4|TRBJ2-4
CASSFRGGVKNIQYF
>.|TRBV5-1|TRBJ2-3
CASSTGLTFTDTQYF
>TRBD2|TRBV9|TRBJ2-3
CASSVGAGGGDTQYF
>.|TRBV28|TRBJ2-1
CASSLFRISGHNEQFF
>TRBD1|TRBV6-1|TRBJ2-3
CASRKARGRADTQYF
>TRBD1|TRBV5-4|TRBJ1-1
CASRRQGSDTEAFF